The clone carrying this T cell receptor beta chain showed up just a few times. The entry originates in a study of Ad26.COV2.S vaccination and SARS-CoV-2 variants. Study at large: Donor joined the COV1001 Ad26.COV2.S trial arm.

Treatment given: about 20 received Ad26.COV2.S at low or high dose, single or two shots; about 5 received placebo; per-sample allocation not given. The samples date from day 63 after the first vaccine or placebo injection. In Boston, an adult donor aged 18-55 years took part. The V segment lost 5 bases and the J segment 10 bases; nucleotides outside the gene matches: 5. The V gene's germline CDR1 is MNHEY and CDR2 SMNVEV (reference sequence). The CDR3 length is 13 residues. Using immunoSEQ multiplex PCR, the repertoire was profiled, and TCRdb retains in-frame clones only, with some absent. The sample yields approximately 480,000 clones, around 88% seen once.

The rearrangement links TRBV27 to TRBJ1-6, with 7 bases fitting TRBD1. The sequences come from peripheral blood, collected in a trial of Ad26.COV2.S vaccine versus placebo. This clonotype was obtained from a person aged 18-60 years who received the Ad26.COV2.S COVID-19 vaccine or a placebo. For the CDR3, the DNA is TGTGCCAGCAGTGGGACAGCTGAGTCACCCCTCCACTTT. Its translation: CASSGTAESPLHF.